The sequence of this T cell receptor beta chain was determined in a study of blood T cell repertoires in COVID-19. Overall study context: Acute and convalescent COVID-19 specimens originated in the United States, Italy and Spain. PBMCs, B-cell-depleted T cells, or T cells provided the cDNA or gDNA that made up the material.

The V segment lost 2 bases and the J segment 10 bases; nucleotides outside the gene matches: 6. The germline V gene encodes CDR1 LGHDT and CDR2 YNNKEL (reference sequence). The CDR3 totals 15 residues. As originally analysed: Scientists estimated how many nucleated cells there were by amplifying reference gene primers. The table came from immunoSEQ multiplex PCR; TCRdb's copy has only in-frame clones and leaves some out. V and J calls and clone size are copied from that table; D and trimming were computed from the DNA. The sample includes 220,000 or so clones, roughly 81% of them seen just once. The TCR originated in a man between 50 and 59 years old who had recovered from COVID-19. Specimen: peripheral blood. The gene calls are TRBV3-1 (or the pseudogene TRBV3-2) and TRBJ1-6; 9 bases align to TRBD1. The CDR3 DNA sequence: TGTGCCAGCAGCCAACGGGACAGGGCTATATCACCCCTCCACTTT. Translated: CASSQRDRAISPLHF.